These T cell receptor beta chains were read from a single sample in a study of T cell responses to AZD1222 COVID-19 vaccine. Clones were read by immunoSEQ multiplex PCR, and TCRdb kept only the in-frame ones, dropping some. The repertoire includes about 86,000 clones, roughly 90% of them detected once, and roughly 7.2% sits in the top ten. The sample here was peripheral blood, taken 28 days after the second AZD1222 dose. Receptors originate from an adult who received the AZD1222 COVID-19 vaccine. CDR3s include the opening cysteine and the closing phenylalanine or tryptophan. D genes are given only for firm matches. The size entry is marked missing in some rows and otherwise reads once, few, many or a size class.

V	J	size	D	DNA	CDR3
TRBV28	TRBJ1-3	-	-	TGTGCCAGCACCACCCCGGGCAGGGGAAACACCATATATTTT	CASTTPGRGNTIYF
TRBV5-1	TRBJ2-5	-	TRBD1	TGCGCCAGCAGCGACCTCAGCCGGGACAGGGTGGGGACCCAGTACTTC	CASSDLSRDRVGTQYF
TRBV4-3	TRBJ1-1	-	TRBD1	TGCGCCAGCAGGACGAACAGGGGACACGATCTTGGCACTGAAGCTTTCTTT	CASRTNRGHDLGTEAFF
TRBV19	TRBJ1-2	-	TRBD1	TGTGCCAGTAGTACACTGACAGGGGATAACTATGGCTACACCTTC	CASSTLTGDNYGYTF
TRBV4-1	TRBJ1-1	once	-	TGCGCCAGCAGCCAAGATGGCGGGGGTGGCACTGAAGCTTTCTTT	CASSQDGGGGTEAFF
TRBV9	TRBJ1-4	few	TRBD1	TGTGCCAGCAGCCAGAAACCCGGGACAGGGAGTGAAAAACTGTTTTTT	CASSQKPGTGSEKLFF
TRBV4-2	TRBJ1-2	-	TRBD1	TGTGCCAGCAGCCAAGACACCGACAGGGGCTATGGCTACACCTTC	CASSQDTDRGYGYTF
TRBV19	TRBJ2-2	-	TRBD1	TGTGCCAGTAGTTTAGGGACAGGGTCCCTAGCCAGAGTCACCGGGGAGCTGTTTTTT	CASSLGTGSLARVTGELFF
TRBV7-6	TRBJ2-1	-	TRBD2	TGTGCCAGCAGCTCCCGGGGACTAGCGGGATTCGACTACAATGAGCAGTTCTTC	CASSSRGLAGFDYNEQFF
TRBV5-1	TRBJ2-3	once	TRBD2	TGCGCCAGCAGCTTGGCCTTGTCGGGAGGGCCAACAGATACGCAGTATTTT	CASSLALSGGPTDTQYF
TRBV2	TRBJ1-5	-	-	TGTGCCAGCACCGTGTTACCGGTGCAGCCCCAGCATTTT	CASTVLPVQPQHF
TRBV4-1	TRBJ1-2	-	-	TGCGCCAGCAGCCAAGTTTGGACGGAATATGGCTACACCTTC	CASSQVWTEYGYTF
TRBV19	TRBJ1-5	-	-	TGTGCCAGTAGTATAGGGGGTCAGCCCCAGCATTTT	CASSIGGQPQHF